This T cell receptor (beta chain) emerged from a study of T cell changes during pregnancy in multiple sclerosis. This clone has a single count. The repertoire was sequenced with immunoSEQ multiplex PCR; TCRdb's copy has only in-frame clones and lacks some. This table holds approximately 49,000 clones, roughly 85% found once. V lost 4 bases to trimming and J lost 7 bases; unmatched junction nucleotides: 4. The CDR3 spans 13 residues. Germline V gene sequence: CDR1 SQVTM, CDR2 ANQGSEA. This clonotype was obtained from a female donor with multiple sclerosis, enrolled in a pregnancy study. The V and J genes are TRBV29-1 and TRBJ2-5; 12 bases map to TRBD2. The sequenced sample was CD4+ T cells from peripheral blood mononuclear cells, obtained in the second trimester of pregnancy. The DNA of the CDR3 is TGCAGCGTTGGACTAGCGGGAGAAGGGACCCAGTACTTC. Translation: CSVGLAGEGTQYF.